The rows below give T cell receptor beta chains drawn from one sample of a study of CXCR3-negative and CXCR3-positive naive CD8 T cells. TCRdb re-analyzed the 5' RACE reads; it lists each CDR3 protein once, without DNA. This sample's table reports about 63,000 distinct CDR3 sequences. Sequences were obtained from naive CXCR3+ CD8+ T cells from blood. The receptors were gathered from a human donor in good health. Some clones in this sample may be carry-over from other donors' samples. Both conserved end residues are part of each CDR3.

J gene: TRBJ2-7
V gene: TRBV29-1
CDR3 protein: CSVEGQTYEQYF

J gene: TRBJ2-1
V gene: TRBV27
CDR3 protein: CASSLSSGNYYNEQFF

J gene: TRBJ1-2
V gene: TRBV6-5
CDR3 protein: CASSYSNGGGYTF

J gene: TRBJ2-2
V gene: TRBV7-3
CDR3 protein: CASSLTYRGMDTGELFF

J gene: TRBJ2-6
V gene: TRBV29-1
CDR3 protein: CSVELGSGANVPTF

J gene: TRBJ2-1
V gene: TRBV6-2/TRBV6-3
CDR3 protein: CASSKTSGGFNEQFF

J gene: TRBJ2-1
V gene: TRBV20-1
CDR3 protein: CSATGLVGLLVEQFF

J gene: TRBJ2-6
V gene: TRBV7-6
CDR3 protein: CASSLRRSGANVLTF

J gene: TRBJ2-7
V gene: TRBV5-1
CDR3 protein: CASSQDPGDPYEQYF

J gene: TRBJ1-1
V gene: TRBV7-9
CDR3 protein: CASSAAMNTEAFF

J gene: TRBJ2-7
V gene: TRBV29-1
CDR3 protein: CSVDGPGYPYEQYF

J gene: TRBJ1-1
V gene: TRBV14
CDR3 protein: CASSLWGQGADTEAFF

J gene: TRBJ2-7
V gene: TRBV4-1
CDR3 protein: CASSQDGVYEQYF